This passage covers 29 T cell receptor beta chains from one sample sequenced in a study of identical twins. MiXCR, run by TCRdb on the 5' RACE reads, gives a single entry per CDR3 protein. This table has under 900,000 distinct CDR3 sequences, 9% to 15% appearing once. These data also featured in a second study, about yellow fever vaccine responses in identical twins.

Input material: PBMCs. These TCRs come from a woman between 18 and 29 years old in good health.

The J gene is TRBJ2-1, the V gene TRBV12-3 or TRBV12-4; D is unresolved. V dropped 4 bases and J dropped 7 bases, with 11 bases sitting between them. This CDR3 is 13 amino acids long. This CDR3 is CASSSPLVNEQFF. CDR3 in DNA: TGTGCCAGCAGTTCCCCTCTAGTGAATGAGCAGTTCTTC.

This rearrangement joins TRBV5-1 to TRBJ2-6, with 10 bases that match TRBD2. J lost 3 bases, V lost 1 base, and 7 bases had no gene match. CDR3 length: 18 residues. Germline V gene sequence: CDR1 SGHRS, CDR2 YFSETQ. In DNA form, the CDR3 reads TGCGCCAGCAGCTTGAGTCTAGCGGGAGTAGTTGGGGCCAACGTCCTGACTTTC. Amino acids: CASSLSLAGVVGANVLTF.

This clonotype was counted at least ten times. The V and J genes are TRBV12-3 or TRBV12-4 and TRBJ2-7; a weak D match, TRBD1 (5 bases). Trimming shortened V by 6 bases and J by 0 bases, and 12 bases separated the two germline ends. The CDR3 runs to 14 residues. CDR3 region: CASRETGSSYEQYF. In DNA form, the CDR3 reads TGTGCCAGCAGAGAAACAGGAAGCTCCTACGAGCAGTACTTC.

This clonotype was seen a handful of times. The chain carries TRBV12-5 and TRBJ2-7; 9 nucleotides line up with TRBD2. Germline CDR1 LGHNT, CDR2 FRNRAP. V shed 7 bases, J shed 4 bases, and the junction held 8 bases outside the gene matches. The CDR3 runs to 14 residues. CDR3 amino acids: CASAIAGVRYEQYF. In nucleotides, the CDR3 is TGTGCTAGTGCCATAGCGGGAGTTAGGTACGAGCAGTACTTC.

This clonotype was observed many times. The V and J genes are TRBV4-2 and TRBJ2-1, with D maybe TRBD2 (5 bases). With 1 base removed from V and 1 base from J, the gap between germline ends came to 8 bases. The CDR3 contains 15 residues. Germline assignment: CDR1 LGHNA and CDR2 YNFKEQ. CDR3 region: CASSQVSGSYNEQFF. The CDR3 DNA follows: TGTGCCAGCAGCCAAGTGAGCGGATCCTACAATGAGCAGTTCTTC.

The table lists this clonotype with a few counts. In DNA, the CDR3 is TGTGCCAGCCGGGGGGATGGAGGGCGAGGCAATCAGCCCCAGCATTTT. Translating gives CASRGDGGRGNQPQHF. The chain is built from TRBV6-1 and TRBJ1-5; tentatively, D is TRBD1 (5 bases). Germline V gives CDR1 MNHNS, CDR2 SASEGT. V was clipped by 8 bases and J by 2 bases, with 19 bases between them. The CDR3 is made up of 16 amino acids.

The rearrangement links TRBV7-9 to TRBJ2-2, with 7 bases identical to TRBD1. This CDR3 has 17 amino acids. V shed 3 bases and J 4 bases; nucleotides not matched to a gene: 11. Germline CDR1 and CDR2: SEHNR and FQNEAQ (reference sequence). This CDR3 reads CASSLRGRGISTGELFF. CDR3 DNA sequence: TGTGCCAGCAGCTTGAGGGGGCGCGGAATTTCCACCGGGGAGCTGTTTTTT.

This clonotype showed up just a few times. V gene TRBV4-2 combines with J gene TRBJ2-3; 11 bases are a match to TRBD2. Germline values: CDR1 LGHNA, CDR2 YNFKEQ. This CDR3 has 17 amino acids. V dropped 1 base and J dropped 4; count of bases not matched to a gene: 7. This CDR3 reads CASSQVVSGGGADTQYF. The CDR3 DNA reads as TGTGCCAGCAGCCAAGTCGTTAGCGGGGGGGGCGCAGATACGCAGTATTTT.

In this sample, this clonotype turned up a few times. The V gene is TRBV27, the J gene TRBJ2-4, with TRBD1 identical over 9 bases. Per germline, CDR1 MNHEY and CDR2 SMNVEV (reference sequence). This CDR3 has 12 residues. J lost 6 bases, V lost 11 bases, and 5 bases had no gene match. The CDR3 DNA sequence: TGTGCCGCGGGACAGGGAGGAAACATTCAGTACTTC. Its translation: CAAGQGGNIQYF.

The chain uses TRBV11-2 and TRBJ2-1; 8 bases map to TRBD1. Germline-derived CDR1 and CDR2 are SGHAT and FQNNGV. J was trimmed by 9 bases and V by 0 bases; bases with no gene match: 7. The CDR3 is 15 amino acids. As DNA, the CDR3 is TGTGCCAGCAGCTTAGAATGGCAGGGGGCGGGTGAGCAGTTCTTC. Translated, it gives CASSLEWQGAGEQFF.

The chain has TRBV3-1 and TRBJ2-1; 8 bases fit TRBD1. CDR3 length: 19 residues. After removal of 3 bases from V and 1 base from J, the junction contained 14 bases not matched to a gene. Germline V gene lookup returns CDR1 LGHDT and CDR2 YNNKEL (reference sequence). The CDR3 protein is CASSQRTGWVVRSYNEQFF. The CDR3 bases are TGTGCCAGCAGCCAGAGGACAGGGTGGGTGGTAAGGTCCTACAATGAGCAGTTCTTC.

This clonotype showed up many times. This chain connects TRBV5-1 to TRBJ1-1, with D possibly TRBD1 on 6 matching bases. Germline values: CDR1 SGHRS, CDR2 YFSETQ. The CDR3 has 12 amino acids. V shed 1 base and J shed 8 bases, with 9 bases lying between them. The chain's CDR3 is CASSLSDREAFF. CDR3 sequence (DNA): TGCGCCAGCAGCTTGAGTGACAGGGAAGCTTTCTTT.

V gene TRBV20-1 combines with J gene TRBJ2-1; 9 bases line up with TRBD2. V was pared by 6 bases and J by 5 bases, with 11 bases of the junction left unmatched. The V gene's germline CDR1 is DFQATT and CDR2 SNEGSKA (reference sequence). The CDR3 is made up of 15 amino acids. The CDR3 sequence: CSAPGSSGTNNEQFF. In DNA, the CDR3 is TGCAGTGCCCCAGGGTCTAGCGGGACTAACAATGAGCAGTTCTTC.

The chain carries TRBV24-1 and TRBJ2-3; D may be TRBD1 or TRBD2 (5 bases each). The CDR3 length is 13 residues. The germline V gene has CDR1 KGHDR and CDR2 SFDVKD. With 4 bases removed from V and 8 bases from J, the gap between germline ends came to 12 bases. CDR3 residues: CATSDQGGGTQYF. CDR3 DNA: TGTGCCACCAGTGACCAGGGCGGAGGTACGCAGTATTTT.

This clonotype was seen repeatedly, ten times or more. CDR3 DNA sequence: TGCAGCGTTGGGGGGGACAGCCGAGAGACCCAGTACTTC. Encoded protein: CSVGGDSRETQYF. This chain connects TRBV29-1 to TRBJ2-5; tentatively, D is TRBD1 (7 bases). The CDR3 runs 13 residues. Germline-derived CDR1 and CDR2 are SQVTM and ANQGSEA. V shed 4 bases and J shed 4 bases, with 13 bases lying between them.

The table lists this clonotype with a few counts. V gene TRBV5-1 combines with J gene TRBJ2-4, with 10 bases identical to TRBD2. CDR1 is SGHRS, CDR2 YFSETQ, per germline. The V gene end was trimmed by 0 bases and the J gene end by 0 bases; junction bases not matched to a gene: 9. The CDR3 spans 19 residues. CDR3 nucleotide sequence: TGCGCCAGCAGCTTGGAAGGACTAGCGGTAACTCTAGCCAAAAACATTCAGTACTTC. Protein product: CASSLEGLAVTLAKNIQYF.

V is TRBV24-1 and J is TRBJ1-2; maybe TRBD1 (5 bases). This CDR3 spans 12 amino acids. The germline V and J ends were trimmed by 6 bases and 6 bases, with 10 bases remaining between them. Per the germline V gene, CDR1 is KGHDR and CDR2 is SFDVKD. The CDR3 sequence: CATSMRGDGYTF. The CDR3 nucleotides are TGTGCCACCAGTATGAGGGGCGATGGCTACACCTTC.

In this sample, this clonotype turned up a few times. CDR3 nucleotide sequence: TGTGCCAGCAGACAAGCTACAGGGTTCTATGGCTACACCTTC. Residues: CASRQATGFYGYTF. J is TRBJ1-2 and V is TRBV12-3 or TRBV12-4, with D perhaps matching TRBD1 (6 bases). The CDR3 covers 14 residues. The V end lost 6 bases, the J end lost 4 bases, and 15 bases lay between the germline ends.

This clonotype was observed a handful of times. The chain uses TRBV29-1 and TRBJ2-1; D might be TRBD2 (6 bases). CDR1 is SQVTM and CDR2 is ANQGSEA in the germline V gene. The V end lost 5 bases, the J end lost 4 bases, and 15 bases lay between the germline ends. CDR3 length: 14 amino acids. CDR3 sequence reads: CSVFGGVEYNEQFF. Written as DNA, the CDR3 is TGCAGCGTTTTCGGGGGAGTTGAGTACAATGAGCAGTTCTTC.

J is TRBJ1-1 and V is TRBV5-1; the D is unclear. CDR3 size: 14 residues. Trimming took 0 bases from V and 3 from J, leaving 9 bases between them. Germline loops: CDR1 SGHRS, CDR2 YFSETQ. The CDR3 protein is CASSLGVWDTEAFF. In DNA form, the CDR3 reads TGCGCCAGCAGCTTGGGAGTTTGGGACACTGAAGCTTTCTTT.

This clonotype appeared a few times. This rearrangement joins TRBV5-5 to TRBJ2-7; D unresolved. V lost 2 bases and J 6 bases, leaving 18 bases between the germline ends. Germline assignment: CDR1 SGHKS and CDR2 YYEKEE (reference sequence). The CDR3 has 15 amino acids. The CDR3 DNA sequence: TGTGCCAGCAGCTTTTTCGGTGCGGCGCCCTCCGAGCAGTACTTC. Its protein is CASSFFGAAPSEQYF.

This clonotype has just a few counts. V gene TRBV24-1 combines with J gene TRBJ2-5; D is uncertain. V was trimmed by 4 bases and J by 7 bases, leaving 15 bases between them. Germline V gives CDR1 KGHDR, CDR2 SFDVKD. The CDR3 loop spans 14 amino acids. CDR3 DNA sequence: TGTGCCACCAGTGAGGACGGACGGTGGGGGACCCAGTACTTC. It codes for CATSEDGRWGTQYF.

This chain links TRBV20-1 with TRBJ2-7; TRBD2 matches 9 bases. The CDR3 consists of 14 residues. V gave up 7 bases and J gave up 3 bases; unmatched junction bases: 10. Germline V gives CDR1 DFQATT, CDR2 SNEGSKA (reference sequence). The CDR3 DNA follows: TGCAGTGTAGTGCCGACTAGCGGATTCTACGAGCAGTACTTC. Its protein is CSVVPTSGFYEQYF.

The gene calls are TRBV24-1 and TRBJ2-1; D is possibly TRBD1 or TRBD2 (5 bases each). This CDR3 has 15 amino acids. CDR1 is KGHDR and CDR2 is SFDVKD in the germline V gene. Trimming left V 4 bases short and J 5 bases short, with 14 bases between. The CDR3 here is CATSEPGPINNEQFF. The CDR3 region has the DNA TGTGCCACCAGTGAACCGGGACCGATCAACAATGAGCAGTTCTTC.

This clonotype was recorded a few times. In nucleotides, the CDR3 is TGCAGTGCTAGCCAAGAGGGGACTAGCGGGATCTTCGATGAGCAGTTCTTC. Translating gives CSASQEGTSGIFDEQFF. The chain carries TRBV20-1 and TRBJ2-1, with 13 bases aligning to TRBD2. CDR3 length equals 17 residues. The germline V gene encodes CDR1 DFQATT and CDR2 SNEGSKA (reference sequence). With 3 bases clipped from V and 8 bases from J, the junction kept 13 bases outside the gene matches.

The table lists this clonotype with a few counts. The chain carries TRBV6-1 and TRBJ2-2, with TRBD2 identical over 9 bases. Germline loops: CDR1 MNHNS, CDR2 SASEGT. The CDR3 has 16 residues. The V and J ends lost 7 bases and 8 bases, in that order; junction bases with no gene match: 14. Here the CDR3 DNA reads TGTGCCAGCACCGCCGATCTAGCGGGACGAACTGGGGAGCTGTTTTTT. It specifies CASTADLAGRTGELFF.

The table lists this clonotype with many counts. The V gene is TRBV20-1, the J gene TRBJ2-3; TRBD2 matches 12 bases. With V trimmed by 5 bases and J by 4 bases, 7 bases remained unmatched. This CDR3 has 15 amino acids. Germline V gene data show CDR1 as DFQATT and CDR2 as SNEGSKA (reference sequence). The CDR3 DNA sequence: TGCAGTGCTGCCGGACTAGCGGGACTCCCAGATACGCAGTATTTT. Its protein is CSAAGLAGLPDTQYF.

Remarks on this clonotype: At one end, the junction sequence differs from germline, possibly due to a read error. The CDR3 loop reads CASSPGTSGVNEQIF. CDR3 in DNA: TGTGCCAGCAGTCCCGGGACTAGCGGGGTCAATGAGCAGATCTTC. The V gene is TRBV12-3 or TRBV12-4, the J gene TRBJ2-1, with 13 bases identical to TRBD2. The CDR3 covers 15 residues.

This clonotype was seen a handful of times. The V gene is TRBV5-6, the J gene TRBJ2-3; TRBD1 matches 12 bases. Losses at the gene ends were 5 bases for V and 4 bases for J; bases not matched to a gene: 5. Germline CDR1 and CDR2: SGHDT and YYEEEE. This CDR3 spans 15 amino acids. DNA of the CDR3: TGTGCCAGCAGGTTTCGGGACAGGGGGCCAGATACGCAGTATTTT. Encoded protein: CASRFRDRGPDTQYF.